This T cell receptor (beta chain) was recorded in a study of post-analysis software for immune sequencing data. Overall study: The courses of disease that were included comprised relapsing-remitting, secondary progressive and progressive-relapsing multiple sclerosis. Overall study findings and caveats: With TRBV5-6, TRBV5-1 and TRBV20-1 included, about 5 TRBV segments were more frequent in patients than in controls.

This clonotype was recorded a few times. The target antigen is unknown. The V gene lost 6 bases and the J gene lost 2 bases, with 17 bases spanning the gap. The length of the CDR3 is 16 residues. Unique molecular identifiers were carried by the TCR beta cDNA libraries. TCRdb passed the PCR reads through MiXCR, listing each CDR3 protein once. The repertoire holds hundreds of thousands of distinct CDR3 sequences, with about 60% as singletons. Material: blood. This chain connects TRBV12-3 or TRBV12-4 to TRBJ1-5; D might be TRBD1 (5 bases). The clonotype comes from a girl aged 2 to 10 with multiple sclerosis. The CDR3 DNA is TGTGCCAGCAGCGCCTTATTCCAAGGGGGCAATCAGCCCCAGCATTTT. Its protein is CASSALFQGGNQPQHF.